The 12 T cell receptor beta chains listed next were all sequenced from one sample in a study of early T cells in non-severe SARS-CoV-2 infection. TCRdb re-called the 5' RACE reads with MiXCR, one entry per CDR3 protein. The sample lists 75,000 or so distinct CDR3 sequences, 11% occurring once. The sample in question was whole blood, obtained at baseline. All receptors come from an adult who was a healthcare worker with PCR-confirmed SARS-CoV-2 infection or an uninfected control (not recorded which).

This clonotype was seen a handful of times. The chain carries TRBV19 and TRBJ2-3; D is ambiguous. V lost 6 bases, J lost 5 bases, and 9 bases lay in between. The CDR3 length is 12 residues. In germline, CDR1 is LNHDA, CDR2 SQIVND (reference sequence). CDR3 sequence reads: CASSLAEDTQYF. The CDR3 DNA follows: TGTGCCAGTAGCCTCGCGGAAGATACGCAGTATTTT.

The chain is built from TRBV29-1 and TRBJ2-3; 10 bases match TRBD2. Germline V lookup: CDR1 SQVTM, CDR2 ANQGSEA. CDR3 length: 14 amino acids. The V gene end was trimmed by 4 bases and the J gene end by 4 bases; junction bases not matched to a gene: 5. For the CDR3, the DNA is TGCAGCGTTGCAAGCGGGGGGGCGGCAGATACGCAGTATTTT. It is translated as CSVASGGAADTQYF.

The CDR3 region is CASSFYVVGEKLFF. CDR3 sequence (DNA): TGTGCCAGCAGTTTTTACGTGGTAGGAGAAAAACTGTTTTTT. The chain uses TRBV12-3 or TRBV12-4 and TRBJ1-4; the D is unclear. This CDR3 spans 14 amino acids. V was cut by 3 bases and J by 8 bases, with 13 bases left in between.

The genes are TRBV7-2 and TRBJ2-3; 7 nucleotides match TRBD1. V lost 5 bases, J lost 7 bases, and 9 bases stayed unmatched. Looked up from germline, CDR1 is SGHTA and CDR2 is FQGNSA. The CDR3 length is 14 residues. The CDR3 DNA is TGTGCCAGCAGCCAGTCAAACAGGGGAAATACGCAGTATTTT. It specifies CASSQSNRGNTQYF.

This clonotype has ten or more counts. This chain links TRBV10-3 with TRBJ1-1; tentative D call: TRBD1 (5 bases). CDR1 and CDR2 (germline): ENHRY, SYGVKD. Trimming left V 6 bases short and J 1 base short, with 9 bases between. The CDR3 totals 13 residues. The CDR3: CAIRGGKNTEAFF. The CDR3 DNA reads TGTGCCATCAGGGGGGGGAAGAACACTGAAGCTTTCTTT.

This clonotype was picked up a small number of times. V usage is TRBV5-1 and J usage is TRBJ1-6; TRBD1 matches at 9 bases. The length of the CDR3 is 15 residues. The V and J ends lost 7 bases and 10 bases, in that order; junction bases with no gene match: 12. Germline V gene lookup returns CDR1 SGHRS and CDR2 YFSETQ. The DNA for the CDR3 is TGCGCCAGCGCAGCTGGGACAGGGACCCTGTCACCCCTCCACTTT. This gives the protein CASAAGTGTLSPLHF.

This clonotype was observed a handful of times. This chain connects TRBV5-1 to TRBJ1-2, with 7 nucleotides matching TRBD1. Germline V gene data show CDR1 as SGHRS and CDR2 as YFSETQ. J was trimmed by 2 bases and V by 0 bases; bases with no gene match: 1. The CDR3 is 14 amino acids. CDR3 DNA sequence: TGCGCCAGCAGCTTGGGGGACAGCAACTATGGCTACACCTTC. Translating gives CASSLGDSNYGYTF.

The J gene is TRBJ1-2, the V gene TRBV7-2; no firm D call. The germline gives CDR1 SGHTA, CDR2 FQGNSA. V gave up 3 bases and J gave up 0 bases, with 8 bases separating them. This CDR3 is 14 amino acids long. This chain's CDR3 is CASSLLGANYGYTF. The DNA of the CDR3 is TGTGCCAGCAGCTTGTTAGGCGCTAACTATGGCTACACCTTC.

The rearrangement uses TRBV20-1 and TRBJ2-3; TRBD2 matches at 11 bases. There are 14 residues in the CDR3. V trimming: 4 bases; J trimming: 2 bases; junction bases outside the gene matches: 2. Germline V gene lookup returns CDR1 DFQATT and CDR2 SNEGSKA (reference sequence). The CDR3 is CSATTSGNTDTQYF. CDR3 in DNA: TGCAGTGCTACGACTAGCGGGAACACAGATACGCAGTATTTT.

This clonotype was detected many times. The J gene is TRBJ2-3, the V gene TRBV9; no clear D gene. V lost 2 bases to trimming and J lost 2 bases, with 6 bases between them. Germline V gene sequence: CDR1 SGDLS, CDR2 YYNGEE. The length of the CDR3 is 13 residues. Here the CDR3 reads CASSVTLTDTQYF. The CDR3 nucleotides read TGTGCCAGCAGCGTGACCCTCACAGATACGCAGTATTTT.

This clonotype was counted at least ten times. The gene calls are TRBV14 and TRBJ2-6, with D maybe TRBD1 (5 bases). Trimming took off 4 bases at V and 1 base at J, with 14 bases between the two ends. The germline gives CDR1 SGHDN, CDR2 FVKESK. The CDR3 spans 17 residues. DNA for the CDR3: TGTGCCAGCAGCCCCTACTCGACAGCATCTGGGGCCAACGTCCTGACTTTC. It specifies CASSPYSTASGANVLTF.

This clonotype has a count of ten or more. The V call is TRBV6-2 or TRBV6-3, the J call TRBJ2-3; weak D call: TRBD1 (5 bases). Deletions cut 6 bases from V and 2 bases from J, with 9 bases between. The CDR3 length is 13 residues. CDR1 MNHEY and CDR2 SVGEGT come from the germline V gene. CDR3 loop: CASRTANTDTQYF. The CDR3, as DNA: TGTGCCAGCAGGACAGCCAACACAGATACGCAGTATTTT.